Each of the 14 T cell receptor beta chains below was sequenced from the same sample in a study of cytomegalovirus exposure and HLA in healthy donors. The PCR employed 60 Vbeta primers together with 13 Jbeta primers. Profiling relied on immunoSEQ multiplex PCR, and the TCRdb table lists in-frame clones only, not all of them. The sample lists over 90,000 clones; roughly four fifths were seen once. Sequencing used PBMCs. These receptors were taken from a man aged 35 to 55 in good health and CMV-seropositive.

This clone has more than one count but fewer than ten. The chain has TRBV19 and TRBJ1-2; 8 bases match TRBD1. The germline V gene encodes CDR1 LNHDA and CDR2 SQIVND (reference sequence). Trimming took 5 bases from V and 5 from J; bases not matched to a gene: 7. The CDR3 runs to 14 residues. CDR3 in DNA: TGTGCCAGTAGTCCCCAACAGGGGGGGTATGGCTACACCTTC. It encodes CASSPQQGGYGYTF.

V is TRBV6-5 and J is TRBJ1-2, with 7 bases fitting TRBD1. V shed 2 bases and J 6 bases; nucleotides not matched to a gene: 6. CDR1 and CDR2 (germline): MNHEY, SVGAGI. This CDR3 contains 14 residues. CDR3 sequence: CASSYDRVTHGYTF. Written as DNA, the CDR3 is TGTGCCAGCAGTTACGACAGGGTTACTCATGGCTACACCTTC.

This sequence joins TRBV5-1 and TRBJ2-7; 7 bases are a match to TRBD1. Unmatched junction bases numbered 4, after V lost 4 bases and J lost 3 bases. Germline CDR1 and CDR2: SGHRS and YFSETQ. There are 13 residues in the CDR3. As DNA, the CDR3 is TGCGCCAGCAGCACCGGGACAGTCTACGAGCAGTACTTC. Encoded protein: CASSTGTVYEQYF.

This clone was found a few times. The rearrangement uses TRBV30 and TRBJ1-1; D might be TRBD1 (5 bases). Looked up from germline, CDR1 is GTSNPN and CDR2 is SVGIG (reference sequence). CDR3 length: 15 residues. V shed 0 bases and J shed 5 bases, with 16 bases lying between them. CDR3 DNA sequence: TGTGCCTGGAGTGTACAGTTCCTGAAGGGGACTGAAGCTTTCTTT. This translates into CAWSVQFLKGTEAFF.

The V call is TRBV21-1, the J call TRBJ2-1; the tabulated D call, TRBD2, remains unverified against the DNA. TRBV21-1 is a pseudogene. There are 16 residues in the CDR3. CDR3 loop: CASSKDGGDSYNEQFF. The CDR3 DNA is TGTGCCAGCAGCAAAGATGGGGGGGACTCCTACAATGAGCAGTTCTTC.

The V and J genes are TRBV4-1 and TRBJ2-4; the match to TRBD2 covers 11 bases. V gave up 1 base and J gave up 0 bases; unmatched junction bases: 8. CDR3 size: 19 residues. Germline-derived CDR1 and CDR2 are MGHRA and YSYEKL. In DNA form, the CDR3 reads TGCGCCAGCAGCCAAGCCCCGACTAGCGGGACCTTAGCCAAAAACATTCAGTACTTC. It is translated as CASSQAPTSGTLAKNIQYF.

Concerning this clone itself: At one of its ends the junction is not consistent with the germline gene, which may arise from a read error. The chain links TRBV7-9 to TRBJ1-1; 9 bases agree with TRBD1. This CDR3 contains 15 residues. CDR1 is SEHNR and CDR2 is FQNEAQ in the germline V gene (reference sequence). The CDR3 sequence is CSSSSLKGQGAEAFF. Here the CDR3 DNA reads TGTTCCAGCAGCTCACTAAAGGGACAGGGTGCTGAAGCTTTCTTT.

The chain links TRBV11-2 to TRBJ1-2; D is unresolved. CDR3 length: 14 residues. V was shortened by 3 bases and J by 2 bases, with 10 bases between the two germline ends. Germline CDR1 reads SGHAT; CDR2 reads FQNNGV. CDR3 sequence (DNA): TGTGCCAGCAGCTTTGGTCGGTCGAACTATGGCTACACCTTC. It encodes CASSFGRSNYGYTF. The full variable domain, completed using reference TRBV11-2 and TRBJ1-2, is EAGVAQSPRYKIIEKRQSVAFWCNPISGHATLYWYQQILGQGPKLLIQFQNNGVVDDSQLPKDRFSAERLKGVDSTLKIQPAKLEDSAVYLCASSFGRSNYGYTFGSGTRLTVV.

The rearrangement uses TRBV6-1 and TRBJ2-3, with a possible D match to TRBD1 (5 bases). The germline V gene has CDR1 MNHNS and CDR2 SASEGT. Trimming stripped 3 bases from V and 2 bases from J, with 9 bases between. There are 14 residues in the CDR3. The CDR3 is CASSEGPHTDTQYF. The CDR3 DNA sequence: TGTGCCAGCAGTGAGGGGCCCCACACAGATACGCAGTATTTT.

The chain couples TRBV10-3 to TRBJ2-6; either TRBD1 or TRBD2 may supply D (5 bases each). V lost 6 bases to trimming and J lost 0 bases, with 12 bases between them. This CDR3 contains 16 residues. CDR1 is ENHRY and CDR2 is SYGVKD in the germline V gene. As DNA, the CDR3 is TGTGCCATCAGAGAGGGGCCGAGCTCTGGGGCCAACGTCCTGACTTTC. It codes for CAIREGPSSGANVLTF.

This rearrangement joins TRBV19 to TRBJ1-1; no clear D gene. Germline V gene data show CDR1 as LNHDA and CDR2 as SQIVND (reference sequence). The CDR3 consists of 13 residues. V lost 6 bases to trimming and J lost 9 bases, with 17 bases between them. CDR3: CASRPDIRVKAFF. The CDR3, as DNA: TGTGCCAGTAGACCCGACATCAGAGTGAAAGCTTTCTTT.

This chain links TRBV9 with TRBJ2-3; 8 positions match TRBD2. Germline loops: CDR1 SGDLS, CDR2 YYNGEE. CDR3 length: 15 residues. V gave up 3 bases and J gave up 4 bases; unmatched junction bases: 7. The CDR3 coding sequence is TGTGCCAGCAGCGCCACCGGGACTAGGGCAGATACGCAGTATTTT. This codes for CASSATGTRADTQYF.

This chain uses TRBV5-1 with TRBJ2-7; 8 bases fit TRBD2. V was pared by 4 bases and J by 7 bases, with 13 bases of the junction left unmatched. Germline V gene data show CDR1 as SGHRS and CDR2 as YFSETQ. The length of the CDR3 is 15 residues. The CDR3 coding sequence is TGCGCCAGCAGCAAGGGTGGAGCGGGGGTGGGGGAGCAGTACTTC. Residues: CASSKGGAGVGEQYF.

The rearrangement joins TRBV29-1 to TRBJ2-2; D ambiguous. The CDR3 is made up of 14 amino acids. V was pared by 4 bases and J by 3 bases, with 12 bases between. Germline CDR1 reads SQVTM; CDR2 reads ANQGSEA. CDR3 residues: CSVGRQQDTGELFF. DNA of the CDR3: TGCAGCGTTGGCCGTCAACAAGACACCGGGGAGCTGTTTTTT.